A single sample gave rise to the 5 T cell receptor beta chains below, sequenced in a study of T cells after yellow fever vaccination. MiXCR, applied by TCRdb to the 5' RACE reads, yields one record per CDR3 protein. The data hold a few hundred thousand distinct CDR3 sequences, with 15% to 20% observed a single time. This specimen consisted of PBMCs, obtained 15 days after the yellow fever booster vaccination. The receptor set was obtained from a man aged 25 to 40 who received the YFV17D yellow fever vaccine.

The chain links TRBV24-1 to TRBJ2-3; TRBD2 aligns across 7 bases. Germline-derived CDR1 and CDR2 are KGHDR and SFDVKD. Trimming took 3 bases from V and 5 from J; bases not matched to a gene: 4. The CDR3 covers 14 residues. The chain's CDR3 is CATSDRLAEDTQYF. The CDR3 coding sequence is TGTGCCACCAGTGATCGGCTAGCGGAAGATACGCAGTATTTT.

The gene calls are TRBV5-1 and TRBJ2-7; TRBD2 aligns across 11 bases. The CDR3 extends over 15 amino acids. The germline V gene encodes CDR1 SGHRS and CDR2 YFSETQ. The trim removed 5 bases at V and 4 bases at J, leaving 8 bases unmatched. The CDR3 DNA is TGCGCCAGCAGTTACTCCGGGACTAGCGGTTACGAGCAGTACTTC. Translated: CASSYSGTSGYEQYF.

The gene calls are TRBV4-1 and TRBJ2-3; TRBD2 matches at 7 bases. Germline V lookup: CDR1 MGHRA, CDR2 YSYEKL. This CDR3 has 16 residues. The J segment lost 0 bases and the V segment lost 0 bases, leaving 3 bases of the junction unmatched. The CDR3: CASSQELAHSTDTQYF. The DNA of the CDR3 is TGCGCCAGCAGCCAAGAACTAGCGCATAGCACAGATACGCAGTATTTT.

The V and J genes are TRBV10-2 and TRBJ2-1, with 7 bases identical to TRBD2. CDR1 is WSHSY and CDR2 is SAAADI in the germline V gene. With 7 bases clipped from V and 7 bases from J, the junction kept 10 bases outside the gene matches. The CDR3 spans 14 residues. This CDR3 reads CASMGLHVMNEQFF. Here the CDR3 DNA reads TGCGCCAGCATGGGACTACATGTAATGAATGAGCAGTTCTTC.

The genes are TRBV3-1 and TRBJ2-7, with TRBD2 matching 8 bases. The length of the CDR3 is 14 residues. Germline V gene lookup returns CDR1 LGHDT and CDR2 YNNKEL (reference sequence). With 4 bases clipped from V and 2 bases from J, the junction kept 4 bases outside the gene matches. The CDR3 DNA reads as TGTGCCAGCAGCCGGACTAGCTGGCCCTACGAGCAGTACTTC. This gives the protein CASSRTSWPYEQYF.